These 3 T cell receptor beta chains were sequenced from one sample in a study of Graves' ophthalmopathy and Graves' hyperthyroidism. TCR beta CDR3 amplification used RNA transcripts. First-round RT-PCR employed HTBI primers, with a second-round multiplex PCR after it. One entry per CDR3 protein results from TCRdb running MiXCR on the multiplex PCR reads. The table records about 600,000 distinct CDR3 sequences, under 45% of them present only once. Sequenced sample: peripheral blood or thyroid tissue (not recorded which). Receptors originate from an adult man with Graves' hyperthyroidism.

This clonotype was detected ten times or more. The rearrangement uses TRBV29-1 and TRBJ1-1; no clear D gene. V was pared by 4 bases and J by 3 bases, with 9 bases between. The CDR3 length is 12 residues. CDR1 is SQVTM and CDR2 is ANQGSEA in the germline V gene. The DNA of the CDR3 is TGCAGCGTTGGGGAGGGATACACTGAAGCTTTCTTT. The encoded protein is CSVGEGYTEAFF.

This clonotype appeared a few times. V gene TRBV7-8 combines with J gene TRBJ1-3; D is unresolved. The V gene lost 0 bases and the J gene lost 0 bases, with 9 bases spanning the gap. This CDR3 spans 16 amino acids. Germline CDR1 is SGHVS and CDR2 is FQNEAQ. CDR3 in DNA: TGTGCCAGCAGCTTAGCCGGCAGGTACTCTGGAAACACCATATATTTT. It is translated as CASSLAGRYSGNTIYF.

The rearrangement uses TRBV29-1 and TRBJ2-2; D unclear. V was shortened by 1 base and J by 11 bases, with 8 bases between the two germline ends. The CDR3 has 11 amino acids. Per germline, CDR1 SQVTM and CDR2 ANQGSEA. The CDR3 DNA reads as TGCAGCGTTGAAGCACACGGAGAGCTGTTTTTT. Protein: CSVEAHGELFF.